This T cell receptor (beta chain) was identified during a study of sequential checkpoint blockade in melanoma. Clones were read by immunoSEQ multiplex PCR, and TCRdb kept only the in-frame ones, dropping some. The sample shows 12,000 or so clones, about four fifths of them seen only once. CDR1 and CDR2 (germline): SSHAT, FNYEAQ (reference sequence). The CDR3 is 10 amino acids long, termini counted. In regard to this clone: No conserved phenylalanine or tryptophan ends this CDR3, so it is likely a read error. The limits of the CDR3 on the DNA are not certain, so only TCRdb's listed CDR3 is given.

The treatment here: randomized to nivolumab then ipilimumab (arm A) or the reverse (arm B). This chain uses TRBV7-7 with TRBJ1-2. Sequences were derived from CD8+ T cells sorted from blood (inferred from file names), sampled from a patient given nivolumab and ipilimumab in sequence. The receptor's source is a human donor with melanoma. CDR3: CASSLGGTPR.